The present T cell receptor beta chain was sequenced within a study of blood T cell repertoires in COVID-19. This clone was seen a few times. The repertoire was sequenced with immunoSEQ multiplex PCR; TCRdb's copy has only in-frame clones and lacks some. Among under 150,000 clones listed, more than 70% were seen once. V lost 6 bases and J lost 8, with 11 bases in between. The CDR3 sequence is 12 residues long. CDR1 and CDR2 from the germline V gene are SGHTA and FQGTGA. V gene TRBV7-3 combines with J gene TRBJ2-4, with a weak D call TRBD1 (6 bases). This receptor was taken from a woman between 65 and 79 years old who had recovered from COVID-19. Material: peripheral blood. Here the CDR3 DNA reads TGTGCCAGCAGTAGGGACAATGACATTCAGTACTTC. It specifies CASSRDNDIQYF.